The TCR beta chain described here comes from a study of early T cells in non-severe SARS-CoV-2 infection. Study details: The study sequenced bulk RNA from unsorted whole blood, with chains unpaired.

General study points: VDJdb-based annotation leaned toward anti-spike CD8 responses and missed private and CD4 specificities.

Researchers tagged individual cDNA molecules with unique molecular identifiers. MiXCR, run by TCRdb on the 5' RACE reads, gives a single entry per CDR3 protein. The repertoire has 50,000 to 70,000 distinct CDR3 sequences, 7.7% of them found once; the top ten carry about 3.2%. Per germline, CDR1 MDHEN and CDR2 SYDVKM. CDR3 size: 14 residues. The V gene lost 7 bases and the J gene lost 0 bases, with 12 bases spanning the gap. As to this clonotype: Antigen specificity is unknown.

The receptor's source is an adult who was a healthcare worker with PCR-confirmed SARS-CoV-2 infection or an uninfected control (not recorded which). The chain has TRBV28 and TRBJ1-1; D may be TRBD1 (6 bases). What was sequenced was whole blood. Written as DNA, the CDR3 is TGTGCCAGCACCTCGGGGGCGATGAACACTGAAGCTTTCTTT. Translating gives CASTSGAMNTEAFF.